Following are 18 T cell receptor beta chains from one sample sequenced in a study of type 1 and type 2 diabetes patients (dated by TCRdb to the mid-2010s). The run used an Illumina MiSeq. Genomic DNA from sorted T cell subsets was used as template for TCRbeta CDR3 amplification. Multiplex PCR with 30 forward and 13 reverse primers amplified the TCRbeta CDR3 region. TCRdb reworked the public reads: Q25 trimming with fastp, MiXCR clone assembly, productive beta chains retained. Each CDR3 protein appears once, grouped with its most common genes and DNA. This sample holds fewer than 350,000 distinct CDR3 sequences; more than 40% were observed only once. The ten largest clones represent approximately 13% of the sample. Sample: peripheral blood mononuclear cells (PBMCs). Receptors were obtained from a man in his late teens or twenties with type 2 diabetes.

The J gene is TRBJ2-7, the V gene TRBV9; D unresolved. The CDR3 contains 14 residues. From germline, CDR1 is SGDLS and CDR2 YYNGEE. Trimming took off 1 base at V and 6 bases at J, with 14 bases between the two ends. The CDR3 DNA sequence: TGTGCCAGCAGCGTAAATGCCCATCCCAGCGAGCAGTACTTC. Translating it yields CASSVNAHPSEQYF. Based on the CDR3 plus reference TRBV9 and TRBJ2-7, the full variable domain is DSGVTQTPKHLITATGQRVTLRCSPRSGDLSVYWYQQSLDQGLQFLIQYYNGEERAKGNILERFSAQQFPDLHSELNLSSLELGDSALYFCASSVNAHPSEQYFGPGTRLTVT.

The chain links TRBV19 to TRBJ2-3; 8 bases fit TRBD1. CDR1 and CDR2 from the germline V gene are LNHDA and SQIVND (reference sequence). Trimming cost V 5 bases and J 2 bases; bases outside gene matches: 3. This CDR3 comprises 14 residues. CDR3 in DNA: TGTGCCAGTAGTTTCCAGGGGGCCACAGATACGCAGTATTTT. Amino acids: CASSFQGATDTQYF.

The CDR3 reads CASSQGQGGEKLFF. Written as DNA, the CDR3 is TGTGCCAGCAGTCAGGGACAGGGTGGTGAAAAACTGTTTTTT. V gene TRBV2 combines with J gene TRBJ1-4; 9 bases align to TRBD1. The ends lost 5 bases at V and 7 bases at J; junction bases unmatched: 5. The CDR3 contains 14 residues. CDR1 and CDR2 from the germline V gene are SNHLY and FYNNEI.

V is TRBV7-8 and J is TRBJ2-5; TRBD1 matches at 8 bases. The J call may be incorrect, as the DNA end agrees better with TRBJ2-7. This CDR3 is 14 amino acids long. CDR1 and CDR2 from the germline V gene are SGHVS and FQNEAQ. The CDR3 loop reads CASSLGTGWYEQYF. CDR3 coding DNA: TGTGCCAGCAGCTTAGGGACAGGGTGGTACGAGCAGTACTTC.

There are a few counts of this clonotype. V gene TRBV12-3 or TRBV12-4 combines with J gene TRBJ2-7, with 10 nucleotides matching TRBD2. The CDR3 extends over 14 amino acids. The V and J ends lost 7 bases and 5 bases, in that order; junction bases with no gene match: 8. The CDR3 DNA is TGTGCCAGCAACAGCGGGAGGGATGGCGACGAGCAGTACTTC. Its translation: CASNSGRDGDEQYF.

This chain joins TRBV4-3 and TRBJ2-5, with a weak D call TRBD2 (5 bases). Germline CDR1 is LGHNA and CDR2 is YSLEER. The CDR3 length is 13 residues. The V and J ends lost 6 bases and 3 bases respectively, with 11 bases between them. The CDR3 protein is CASSPSSKETQYF. CDR3 DNA sequence: TGCGCCAGCAGTCCATCTAGCAAAGAGACCCAGTACTTC.

Notes on this clonotype: An end of the junction differs from the germline gene, which may be a read error. V usage is TRBV10-1 and J usage is TRBJ2-3, with 10 nucleotides matching TRBD1. Germline V gene sequence: CDR1 WNHNN, CDR2 SYGVQD (reference sequence). This CDR3 has 13 amino acids. CDR3 nucleotides: TGCGTCAGCCCTGGACAGGGGGAGAATACGCAGTATTTT. It codes for CVSPGQGENTQYF.

This clonotype appeared once. The gene calls are TRBV12-3 or TRBV12-4 and TRBJ2-3, with a weak D call TRBD2 (6 bases). The CDR3 runs to 10 residues. Trimming pared 8 bases from V and 10 bases from J, leaving 10 bases between. The DNA of the CDR3 is TGTGCCAGCGGACCGGGGGCGCAGTATTTT. Translating it yields CASGPGAQYF.

About this clonotype itself: Its ends do not fully match the called genes, so a read error is possible. This chain links TRBV12-3 or TRBV12-4 with TRBJ2-1; D not resolved. This CDR3 region has 12 residues. The CDR3, as DNA: TGTGCCATCAGTGAGTCCACCAATGAGCAGTTCTTC. Translated, it gives CAISESTNEQFF.

CDR3 loop: CAISNGLAGGYNEQFF. The DNA of the CDR3 is TGTGCCATCAGTAACGGACTAGCGGGAGGCTACAATGAGCAGTTCTTC. The chain combines TRBV10-3 with TRBJ2-1; 14 positions match TRBD2. This CDR3 has 16 amino acids. The J segment lost 3 bases and the V segment lost 5 bases, leaving 3 bases of the junction unmatched. Germline V CDR1 and CDR2: ENHRY, SYGVKD.

V and J are TRBV28 and TRBJ1-1; 7 bases are a match to TRBD1. CDR1 and CDR2 from the germline V gene are MDHEN and SYDVKM. V trimming: 6 bases; J trimming: 0 bases; junction bases outside the gene matches: 4. The CDR3 covers 14 residues. The CDR3 is CASRLGTVNTEAFF. CDR3 in DNA: TGTGCCAGCAGGCTCGGGACAGTGAACACTGAAGCTTTCTTT.

The chain is built from TRBV24-1 and TRBJ2-2, with D hard to call. The CDR3 runs 18 residues. The V gene lost 4 bases and the J gene lost 1 base, with 18 bases spanning the gap. Germline V gene data show CDR1 as KGHDR and CDR2 as SFDVKD. CDR3 loop: CATSDRLLSIQNTGELFF. The CDR3 DNA is TGTGCCACCAGTGACCGCCTCTTGAGCATACAGAACACCGGGGAGCTGTTTTTT.

As to this clonotype: One end of the junction fails to match germline, which may point to a read error. The CDR3 DNA reads TGTGCCACCAGTGATCCGAAGACAGCCGCTGTTCAAGAGACCCAGTACTTC. Protein: CATSDPKTAAVQETQYF. The rearrangement joins TRBV2 to TRBJ2-5; D may be TRBD1 (5 bases). The germline V gene encodes CDR1 SNHLY and CDR2 FYNNEI. CDR3 length: 17 residues. The full variable domain, rest sourced from reference TRBV2 and TRBJ2-5, is EPEVTQTPSHQVTQMGQEVILRCVPISNHLYFYWYRQILGQKVEFLVSFYNNEISEKSEIFDDQFSVERPDGSNFTLKIRSTKLEDSAMYFCATSDPKTAAVQETQYFGPGTRLLVL.

The chain employs TRBV28 and TRBJ1-2; D remains unclear. V lost 7 bases and J 6 bases, leaving 21 bases between the germline ends. Germline lookup yields CDR1 MDHEN and CDR2 SYDVKM. The length of the CDR3 is 15 residues. The CDR3 is CASTLIGVALNGYTF. DNA of the CDR3: TGTGCCAGCACCCTCATCGGGGTGGCGCTTAATGGCTACACCTTC.

This clonotype has more than one count but fewer than ten. The chain employs TRBV7-9 and TRBJ2-5; 7 bases are a match to TRBD2. The germline V gene has CDR1 SEHNR and CDR2 FQNEAQ (reference sequence). The CDR3 runs to 17 residues. V shed 2 bases and J 2 bases; nucleotides not matched to a gene: 11. The CDR3 loop is CASSLPSRAGAQETQYF. CDR3 DNA: TGTGCCAGCAGCTTACCCTCTCGGGCGGGAGCACAAGAGACCCAGTACTTC.

The rearrangement links TRBV7-3 to TRBJ2-2; D ambiguous. The V gene lost 6 bases and the J gene lost 8 bases, with 31 bases spanning the gap. The CDR3 is 19 amino acids. CDR1 and CDR2 from the germline V gene are SGHTA and FQGTGA. CDR3 sequence (DNA): TGTGCCAGCAGTCCCGCCGCCTCCCCGACAATCGGTGGGGTGGGGGAGCTGTTTTTT. Translation gives CASSPAASPTIGGVGELFF.

This clonotype was seen repeatedly, ten times or more. The rearrangement links TRBV7-8 to TRBJ2-5; D is unclear. V was trimmed by 1 base and J by 4 bases, leaving 10 bases between them. CDR1 and CDR2 (germline): SGHVS, FQNEAQ. This CDR3 spans 14 amino acids. CDR3 sequence (DNA): TGTGCCAGCAGCTTAGTGCTGGGAACAGAGACCCAGTACTTC. Protein: CASSLVLGTETQYF. Drawing the rest from reference TRBV7-8 and TRBJ2-5, the complete variable domain is GAGVSQSPRYKVAKRGQDVALRCDPISGHVSLFWYQQALGQGPEFLTYFQNEAQLDKSGLPSDRFFAERPEGSVSTLKIQRTQQEDSAVYLCASSLVLGTETQYFGPGTRLLVL.

The rearrangement links TRBV15 to TRBJ2-7, with D perhaps being TRBD1 or TRBD2 (5 bases each). The CDR3 extends over 13 amino acids. The V gene lost 6 bases and the J gene lost 3 bases, with 12 bases spanning the gap. CDR1 and CDR2 (germline): LNHNV, YYDKDF (reference sequence). CDR3 DNA: TGTGCCACCAGAAGGGACCGTGGCTACGAGCAGTACTTC. As protein: CATRRDRGYEQYF.